The next 30 T cell receptor beta chains were all read from a single sample in a study of blood T cells in healthy people across ages. The second PCR ran roughly 6 to 11 cycles with a sample-barcoded 5' primer and J-beta primers. TCRdb re-analysed the 5' RACE reads in MiXCR, keeping a single row per CDR3 protein. This sample yields 1.5 million to 1.9 million distinct CDR3 sequences, of which roughly 43% are seen a single time; just over 4% belongs to the top ten. The specimen was blood. The receptors were gathered from a woman aged 18-29 years in good health.

CDR3 region: CSARAWDPTADTQYF. Here the CDR3 DNA reads TGCAGTGCTAGAGCCTGGGATCCCACAGCAGATACGCAGTATTTT. The V and J genes are TRBV20-1 and TRBJ2-3; D is unclear. Trimming cost V 1 base and J 4 bases, with 15 bases left between them. Per germline, CDR1 DFQATT and CDR2 SNEGSKA (reference sequence). The length of the CDR3 is 15 residues.

The chain has TRBV2 and TRBJ2-1, with D unclear. CDR3 length: 15 amino acids. V lost 5 bases to trimming and J lost 4 bases, with 15 bases between them. Looked up from germline, CDR1 is SNHLY and CDR2 is FYNNEI. The CDR3 region has the DNA TGTGCCAGCAGTTATTCCGGAATCATTTACAATGAGCAGTTCTTC. Encoded protein: CASSYSGIIYNEQFF.

A word on this clonotype: One end of the junction varies from germline; a read error may be responsible. The J gene is TRBJ1-2, the V gene TRBV11-2; 9 bases align to TRBD1. In germline, CDR1 is SGHAT, CDR2 FQNNGV. CDR3 size: 15 residues. In DNA form, the CDR3 reads TGTACCAGCAGCTCCCCGGGACAGGGAGTCTATGGCTACACCTTC. It yields the protein CTSSSPGQGVYGYTF.

J is TRBJ1-1 and V is TRBV5-1; D may be TRBD1 (5 bases). This CDR3 is built from 13 residues. Trimming stripped 5 bases from V and 7 bases from J, with 15 bases between. The germline V gene encodes CDR1 SGHRS and CDR2 YFSETQ. CDR3: CASRVWGVSEAFF. The CDR3 DNA sequence: TGCGCCAGCAGGGTATGGGGGGTGAGTGAAGCTTTCTTT.

In this sample, this clonotype turned up a few times. The chain joins TRBV7-2 to TRBJ1-5; the D gene is possibly TRBD1 (5 bases). Trimming pared 2 bases from V and 1 base from J, leaving 9 bases between. The CDR3 extends over 15 amino acids. The germline gives CDR1 SGHTA, CDR2 FQGNSA. The CDR3 coding sequence is TGTGCCAGCAGCTTAAAGTGGGGCAGCAATCAGCCCCAGCATTTT. It encodes CASSLKWGSNQPQHF.

Regarding this clonotype: No conserved phenylalanine or tryptophan ends this CDR3, so it is likely a read error. The V gene is TRBV5-5, the J gene TRBJ1-2; D may be TRBD1 (5 bases). The CDR3 runs 16 residues. Trimming took off 6 bases at V and 2 bases at J, with 20 bases between the two ends. Germline V gives CDR1 SGHKS, CDR2 YYEKEE (reference sequence). CDR3 DNA sequence: TGTGCCAGCACCTACCGCCGGGACGCGAAGAACTATGGCTACACCGTC. Translated, it gives CASTYRRDAKNYGYTV.

The J gene is TRBJ2-6, the V gene TRBV9; 7 positions agree with TRBD1. The CDR3 runs to 18 residues. The germline V gene has CDR1 SGDLS and CDR2 YYNGEE. V shed 4 bases and J 0 bases; nucleotides not matched to a gene: 10. The CDR3 sequence is CASSSRTGYSSGANVLTF. CDR3 sequence (DNA): TGTGCCAGCAGCTCCCGGACAGGATATAGCTCTGGGGCCAACGTCCTGACTTTC.

This clonotype was seen only once. The chain is built from TRBV7-9 and TRBJ2-4; D gene ambiguous. CDR1 SEHNR and CDR2 FQNEAQ come from the germline V gene (reference sequence). Trimming took off 5 bases at V and 10 bases at J, with 15 bases between the two ends. The CDR3 consists of 13 residues. The CDR3 DNA reads TGTGCCAGCAGCCCCCTGGGTGAAGGAATTCAGTACTTC. Amino acids: CASSPLGEGIQYF.

The chain is built from TRBV29-1 and TRBJ2-3, with D unresolved. The V end was cut by 3 bases, the J end by 3 bases, with 10 bases between. The CDR3 runs 13 residues. CDR1 and CDR2 from the germline V gene are SQVTM and ANQGSEA. The CDR3 protein is CSVDLQNTDTQYF. In nucleotides, the CDR3 is TGCAGCGTTGACTTACAGAATACAGATACGCAGTATTTT.

This clonotype has a handful of counts. V and J are TRBV7-9 and TRBJ2-3; 7 bases are a match to TRBD1. V lost 5 bases, J lost 8 bases, and 13 bases stayed unmatched. The CDR3 totals 15 residues. Germline loops: CDR1 SEHNR, CDR2 FQNEAQ (reference sequence). The CDR3, as DNA: TGTGCCAGCAGCGCAACAGGGGCCTCGGGAATTACGCAGTATTTT. Translating it yields CASSATGASGITQYF.

This clonotype turned up a few times. The chain is built from TRBV27 and TRBJ1-2; possible D gene TRBD1, 5 bases. The V and J ends lost 5 bases and 6 bases respectively, with 19 bases between them. Germline-derived CDR1 and CDR2 are MNHEY and SMNVEV (reference sequence). The CDR3 has 15 amino acids. The CDR3 reads CASSPLGTGVDGYTF. CDR3 nucleotide sequence: TGTGCCAGCAGTCCCTTAGGAACGGGGGTTGATGGCTACACCTTC.

This clonotype was recorded a few times. The V and J genes are TRBV12-3 or TRBV12-4 and TRBJ2-4; D call uncertain. TRBJ2-7 matches the DNA end more closely, so the J call is doubtful. The CDR3 has 14 residues. In nucleotides, the CDR3 is TGTGCCAGCAGTTCCCCCGACACCCCCTACGAGCAGTACTTC. Translation gives CASSSPDTPYEQYF.

The chain couples TRBV6-2 or TRBV6-3 to TRBJ2-1; tentative D call: TRBD2 (6 bases). V was clipped by 0 bases and J by 0 bases, with 12 bases between them. CDR3 length: 17 amino acids. CDR1 is MNHEY, CDR2 SVGEGT, per germline. The CDR3 bases are TGTGCCAGCAGTTACTCGTTAGCGGAGAGCTCCTACAATGAGCAGTTCTTC. Translation gives CASSYSLAESSYNEQFF.

The rearrangement uses TRBV4-1 and TRBJ2-1; D unresolved. Germline V CDR1 and CDR2: MGHRA, YSYEKL. The CDR3 covers 13 residues. V dropped 1 base and J dropped 6 bases, with 7 bases sitting between them. CDR3 sequence: CASSQVGFNEQFF. The CDR3 DNA follows: TGCGCCAGCAGCCAAGTCGGCTTCAATGAGCAGTTCTTC.

This clonotype has a handful of counts. This chain uses TRBV12-5 with TRBJ2-7; tentative D call: TRBD1 (5 bases). V was shortened by 3 bases and J by 2 bases, with 11 bases between the two germline ends. Per germline, CDR1 LGHNT and CDR2 FRNRAP. The CDR3 covers 14 residues. CDR3 DNA sequence: TGTGCTAGTGGTTTAGATGGGGCTGCCTACGAGCAGTACTTC. Amino acid sequence: CASGLDGAAYEQYF.

The genes are TRBV4-3 and TRBJ1-4; possible D gene TRBD1, 6 bases. The CDR3 loop spans 14 amino acids. Trimming removed 0 bases from V and 11 bases from J, with 13 bases in between. Per germline, CDR1 LGHNA and CDR2 YSLEER. The CDR3 sequence: CASSQEGDNRKLFF. DNA of the CDR3: TGCGCCAGCAGCCAAGAGGGGGACAATCGGAAACTGTTTTTT.

There are a few counts of this clonotype. This chain uses TRBV6-5 with TRBJ2-7; 9 positions agree with TRBD1. The V gene's germline CDR1 is MNHEY and CDR2 SVGAGI. The length of the CDR3 is 15 residues. Unmatched junction bases numbered 5, after V lost 2 bases and J lost 3 bases. The DNA for the CDR3 is TGTGCCAGCAGTTACAGGGCGACAGGGGGCTACGAGCAGTACTTC. The encoded protein is CASSYRATGGYEQYF.

This clonotype was detected a few times. V usage is TRBV5-1 and J usage is TRBJ2-5; no definite D call. Germline-derived CDR1 and CDR2 are SGHRS and YFSETQ. The V end lost 0 bases, the J end lost 1 base, and 10 bases lay between the germline ends. The CDR3 length is 15 residues. The CDR3 is CASSLARRSQETQYF. The DNA of the CDR3 is TGCGCCAGCAGCTTGGCCCGCCGGAGCCAAGAGACCCAGTACTTC.

In DNA form, the CDR3 reads TGTGCCAGCAGCCAAGACGTAGGGATTCGAGATACGCAGTATTTT. Translating it yields CASSQDVGIRDTQYF. The chain employs TRBV14 and TRBJ2-3; D unresolved. CDR3 length equals 15 residues. Germline CDR1 is SGHDN and CDR2 is FVKESK. Trimming removed 0 bases from V and 5 bases from J, with 12 bases in between.

The rearrangement uses TRBV7-2 and TRBJ1-2; 7 nucleotides align to TRBD1. Trimming cost V 5 bases and J 4 bases; bases outside gene matches: 10. The CDR3 consists of 15 residues. Germline V gene sequence: CDR1 SGHTA, CDR2 FQGNSA. This CDR3 reads CASSEVPGQSYGYTF. In DNA form, the CDR3 reads TGTGCCAGCAGCGAAGTCCCGGGACAGAGCTATGGCTACACCTTC.

About this clonotype: A single base separates this from a much larger clone, so it may be a read error. The CDR3 region has the DNA TGTGTCAGCAGCCTACTAGCGGATTCCTACAATGAGCAGTTCTTC. Residues: CVSSLLADSYNEQFF. The chain employs TRBV5-6 and TRBJ2-1, with 8 bases fitting TRBD2. The CDR3 has 15 residues. Per germline, CDR1 SGHDT and CDR2 YYEEEE.

This clonotype was found once. V gene TRBV20-1 combines with J gene TRBJ2-1; a possible D gene is TRBD1 (5 bases). Germline V gene data show CDR1 as DFQATT and CDR2 as SNEGSKA (reference sequence). Trimming pared 0 bases from V and 2 bases from J, leaving 14 bases between. This CDR3 comprises 16 residues. CDR3 amino acids: CSARDPGKGPYNEQFF. The CDR3 DNA sequence: TGCAGTGCTAGAGATCCAGGGAAAGGCCCCTACAATGAGCAGTTCTTC.

The chain carries TRBV20-1 and TRBJ2-7; 8 nucleotides line up with TRBD1. Germline CDR1 and CDR2: DFQATT and SNEGSKA (reference sequence). The CDR3 loop spans 13 amino acids. Unmatched junction bases numbered 5, after V lost 1 base and J lost 6 bases. CDR3 sequence: CSARATGGGEQYF. CDR3 nucleotides: TGCAGTGCTAGAGCCACAGGGGGTGGCGAGCAGTACTTC.

This clonotype occurred a few times. The chain has TRBV18 and TRBJ1-1; D gene unclear. V was pared by 6 bases and J by 1 base, with 12 bases between. CDR1 is KGHSH and CDR2 is LQKENI in the germline V gene. The CDR3 length is 14 residues. The CDR3 DNA sequence: TGTGCCAGCTCGCCTAAAGACAAGAACACTGAAGCTTTCTTT. Its translation: CASSPKDKNTEAFF.

The chain employs TRBV27 and TRBJ2-7, with 7 nucleotides matching TRBD2. Germline values: CDR1 MNHEY, CDR2 SMNVEV (reference sequence). The CDR3 is 13 residues long. The trim removed 3 bases at V and 3 bases at J, leaving 2 bases unmatched. CDR3 region: CASSFSGVYEQYF. In nucleotides, the CDR3 is TGTGCCAGCAGTTTCAGCGGGGTCTACGAGCAGTACTTC.

This clonotype occurred a few times. This chain links TRBV6-5 with TRBJ2-3; 8 bases are shared with TRBD2. V lost 0 bases and J lost 2; bases outside the gene matches: 10. This CDR3 has 18 amino acids. Germline V gene data show CDR1 as MNHEY and CDR2 as SVGAGI. The CDR3 protein is CASSYSGRGSGVTDTQYF. The CDR3 bases are TGTGCCAGCAGTTACTCCGGCAGGGGTAGCGGGGTCACAGATACGCAGTATTTT.

This clonotype showed up just a few times. V and J are TRBV10-3 and TRBJ1-1; D not resolved. Germline CDR1 ENHRY, CDR2 SYGVKD. The ends were cut back, 6 bases at V and 0 bases at J, with 11 bases in the middle. CDR3 length: 14 amino acids. The CDR3 loop is CAISQVSLNTEAFF. CDR3 nucleotides: TGTGCCATCAGCCAGGTCTCGTTGAACACTGAAGCTTTCTTT.

This clonotype appeared a few times. V usage is TRBV29-1 and J usage is TRBJ2-1; the D call may be TRBD1 or TRBD2 (5 bases each). V was pared by 8 bases and J by 2 bases, with 13 bases between. There are 13 residues in the CDR3. From germline, CDR1 is SQVTM and CDR2 ANQGSEA. The CDR3 sequence is CSSRGTPYNEQFF. DNA for the CDR3: TGCAGCTCCCGGGGCACCCCCTACAATGAGCAGTTCTTC.

This clonotype has only a few counts. The V gene is TRBV7-2, the J gene TRBJ2-5; D call uncertain. The CDR3 runs 13 residues. Germline loops: CDR1 SGHTA, CDR2 FQGNSA. The V end was cut by 3 bases, the J end by 7 bases, with 12 bases between. The CDR3: CASSFNDLGTQYF. CDR3 in DNA: TGTGCCAGCAGCTTCAATGATCTAGGGACCCAGTACTTC.

There are a few counts of this clonotype. J is TRBJ2-1 and V is TRBV10-3; a possible D gene is TRBD2 (6 bases). This CDR3 region has 14 residues. V lost 5 bases, J lost 9 bases, and 17 bases lay in between. The germline gives CDR1 ENHRY, CDR2 SYGVKD. The CDR3 DNA follows: TGTGCCATCAGTCCTGGAGGGGCCTTCAGTGAGCAGTTCTTC. Translated, it gives CAISPGGAFSEQFF.